These 27 T cell receptor beta chains came from one sample sequenced in a study of regulatory T cells in long-lasting Graves disease. Combining iRepertoire HTBI primers with Arm-PCR of CDR3 regions, the authors built TCR beta libraries. TCRdb reanalysed the multiplex PCR reads using MiXCR and keeps one entry per CDR3 protein. The sample consists of 560,000 or so distinct CDR3 sequences, 15% to 20% of them appearing once. Time point given: newly diagnosed GD, antithyroid drugs for less than 3 months. The TCR library was prepared using RNA isolated from PBMCs. This sample also appeared in a second study, on T cells in Graves' hyperthyroidism and ophthalmopathy.

The starting material was peripheral blood mononuclear cells (PBMCs), obtained at new diagnosis, from a patient treated with antithyroid drugs. The receptors shown here come from a young man with Graves disease.

This clonotype was counted many times. The chain has TRBV5-5 and TRBJ2-7, with 14 positions matching TRBD2. The germline V gene has CDR1 SGHKS and CDR2 YYEKEE (reference sequence). V was clipped by 6 bases and J by 4 bases; unmatched bases: 6. CDR3 size: 15 residues. CDR3 sequence: CASTQGTSGSYEQYF. The CDR3 nucleotides read TGTGCCAGCACCCAGGGGACTAGCGGGAGTTACGAGCAGTACTTC. The full variable domain, in which reference TRBV5-5 and TRBJ2-7 provide the parts outside the CDR3, is DAGVTQSPTHLIKTRGQQVTLRCSPISGHKSVSWYQQVLGQGPQFIFQYYEKEERGRGNFPDRFSARQFPNYSSELNVNALLLGDSALYLCASTQGTSGSYEQYFGPGTRLTVT.

This clonotype was seen repeatedly, ten times or more. This chain links TRBV3-1 with TRBJ2-1, with 14 bases that match TRBD2. The V gene's germline CDR1 is LGHDT and CDR2 YNNKEL (reference sequence). The CDR3 is 16 residues long. V was pared by 3 bases and J by 7 bases, with 5 bases of the junction left unmatched. The CDR3 nucleotides read TGTGCCAGCAGCCATTACGGGACTAGCGGGAGTAATGAGCAGTTCTTC. Translated, it gives CASSHYGTSGSNEQFF.

This chain joins TRBV20-1 and TRBJ2-2; D remains unclear. The length of the CDR3 is 15 residues. V was cut by 5 bases and J by 1 base, with 14 bases left in between. Per the germline V gene, CDR1 is DFQATT and CDR2 is SNEGSKA (reference sequence). The chain's CDR3 is CSAPRFIGNTGELFF. The CDR3 region has the DNA TGCAGTGCTCCGCGATTTATAGGGAACACCGGGGAGCTGTTTTTT.

The chain carries TRBV9 and TRBJ1-1; 8 bases fit TRBD1. This CDR3 region has 15 residues. Losses at the gene ends were 3 bases for V and 3 bases for J; bases not matched to a gene: 7. The germline V gene has CDR1 SGDLS and CDR2 YYNGEE. The chain's CDR3 is CASSARQGKYTEAFF. CDR3 in DNA: TGTGCCAGCAGCGCCCGACAGGGGAAGTACACTGAAGCTTTCTTT.

The table lists this clonotype with many counts. The V gene is TRBV2, the J gene TRBJ2-7; D might be TRBD1 or TRBD2, each matching 5 bases. The CDR3 is made up of 13 amino acids. Between the trimmed V and J ends, which lost 0 bases and 6 bases, there was a span of 9 bases. CDR1 SNHLY and CDR2 FYNNEI come from the germline V gene. CDR3 loop: CASSEAGTVEQYF. The CDR3 nucleotides are TGTGCCAGCAGTGAAGCAGGGACCGTCGAGCAGTACTTC.

The chain carries TRBV5-1 and TRBJ2-2; 9 nucleotides align to TRBD1. CDR1 SGHRS and CDR2 YFSETQ come from the germline V gene. The J segment lost 4 bases and the V segment lost 3 bases, leaving 4 bases of the junction unmatched. The CDR3 sequence is 15 residues long. This chain's CDR3 is CASSWGTGITGELFF. The CDR3 nucleotides read TGCGCCAGCAGCTGGGGGACAGGGATCACCGGGGAGCTGTTTTTT.

This rearrangement joins TRBV7-9 to TRBJ2-3; tentatively, D is TRBD1 or TRBD2 (5 bases each). CDR1 and CDR2 from the germline V gene are SEHNR and FQNEAQ (reference sequence). This CDR3 spans 16 amino acids. V gave up 5 bases and J gave up 5 bases, with 20 bases separating them. The chain's CDR3 is CASSLIGTETVDTQYF. The CDR3 DNA reads TGTGCCAGCAGCCTAATCGGGACCGAAACCGTAGATACGCAGTATTTT.

This clonotype has a handful of counts. The V gene is TRBV29-1, the J gene TRBJ1-2, with D perhaps matching TRBD1 (6 bases). The CDR3 spans 12 residues. Trimming stripped 7 bases from V and 5 bases from J, with 14 bases between. Looked up from germline, CDR1 is SQVTM and CDR2 is ANQGSEA. CDR3 sequence: CSAEKQGYGYTF. The CDR3 DNA reads as TGCAGCGCAGAAAAACAGGGTTATGGCTACACCTTC.

On this clonotype itself: It may be a read error: a sequence one base away is much more abundant. The chain employs TRBV11-2 and TRBJ1-2; 7 bases align to TRBD1. This CDR3 spans 14 amino acids. From germline, CDR1 is SGHAT and CDR2 FQNNGV. CDR3 residues: CVSSNTQGYYGYTF. Here the CDR3 DNA reads TGTGTCAGCAGCAACACACAGGGGTATTATGGCTACACCTTC.

This clonotype was observed a handful of times. The V gene is TRBV7-9, the J gene TRBJ1-4; D may be TRBD1 (6 bases). Germline loops: CDR1 SEHNR, CDR2 FQNEAQ (reference sequence). The CDR3 has 15 residues. The ends were cut back, 1 base at V and 5 bases at J, with 11 bases in the middle. The CDR3 coding sequence is TGTGCCAGCAGCTTAGGATGGACAGTCAATGAAAAACTGTTTTTT. Translating it yields CASSLGWTVNEKLFF. Looking up the rest from reference TRBV7-9 and TRBJ1-4 gives the full variable domain: DTGVSQNPRHKITKRGQNVTFRCDPISEHNRLYWYRQTLGQGPEFLTYFQNEAQLEKSRLLSDRFSAERPKGSFSTLEIQRTEQGDSAMYLCASSLGWTVNEKLFFGSGTQLSVL.

In this sample, this clonotype turned up many times. This chain uses TRBV7-9 with TRBJ2-1; 10 nucleotides match TRBD2. V trimming: 6 bases; J trimming: 3 bases; junction bases outside the gene matches: 8. The germline V gene has CDR1 SEHNR and CDR2 FQNEAQ (reference sequence). The CDR3 loop spans 16 amino acids. CDR3 sequence: CASSSWTSGYYNEQFF. As DNA, the CDR3 is TGTGCCAGCAGTTCCTGGACTAGCGGATACTACAATGAGCAGTTCTTC.

V gene TRBV29-1 combines with J gene TRBJ1-1, with D unclear. This CDR3 comprises 14 residues. V gave up 3 bases and J gave up 1 base, with 12 bases separating them. Germline assignment: CDR1 SQVTM and CDR2 ANQGSEA. The CDR3 spells CSVDGRVANTEAFF. In DNA form, the CDR3 reads TGCAGCGTTGACGGCCGGGTCGCGAACACTGAAGCTTTCTTT. Variable domain in full (rest from reference TRBV29-1 and TRBJ1-1): SAVISQKPSRDICQRGTSLTIQCQVDSQVTMMFWYRQQPGQSLTLIATANQGSEATYESGFVIDKFPISRPNLTFSTLTVSNMSPEDSSIYLCSVDGRVANTEAFFGQGTRLTVV.

This clonotype has only a few counts. CDR3 nucleotide sequence: TGTGCCAGCAGCCAAAGGACTAGCGGGACCTACGAGCAGTACTTC. Its translation is CASSQRTSGTYEQYF. J is TRBJ2-7 and V is TRBV7-9; 12 bases are a match to TRBD2. The CDR3 is 15 amino acids. J gave up 2 bases and V 5 bases, and 4 bases lay outside the gene matches. Germline CDR1 and CDR2: SEHNR and FQNEAQ (reference sequence).

This clonotype was observed many times. The rearrangement joins TRBV12-3 or TRBV12-4 to TRBJ1-4, with no clear D. There are 12 residues in the CDR3. Trimming pared 3 bases from V and 8 bases from J, leaving 7 bases between. The CDR3 loop is CASSFPGEKLFF. The CDR3 bases are TGTGCCAGCAGTTTTCCCGGCGAAAAACTGTTTTTT.

The gene calls are TRBV18 and TRBJ2-2; the D is unclear. The CDR3 covers 17 residues. In germline, CDR1 is KGHSH, CDR2 LQKENI. Trimming pared 1 base from V and 4 bases from J, leaving 16 bases between. The CDR3 protein is CASSPLSVAVSTGELFF. In DNA, the CDR3 is TGTGCCAGCTCACCACTGTCGGTGGCGGTTAGCACCGGGGAGCTGTTTTTT. Based on the CDR3 plus reference TRBV18 and TRBJ2-2, the full variable domain is NAGVMQNPRHLVRRRGQEARLRCSPMKGHSHVYWYRQLPEEGLKFMVYLQKENIIDESGMPKERFSAEFPKEGPSILRIQQVVRGDSAAYFCASSPLSVAVSTGELFFGEGSRLTVL.

This clonotype has more than one count but fewer than ten. The genes are TRBV20-1 and TRBJ1-2; D is unresolved. From germline, CDR1 is DFQATT and CDR2 SNEGSKA (reference sequence). The ends were cut back, 6 bases at V and 0 bases at J, with 8 bases in the middle. The CDR3 length is 12 residues. The CDR3 bases are TGCAGTGCCATACAGCCTAACTATGGCTACACCTTC. Encoded protein: CSAIQPNYGYTF.

This clonotype was seen a few times. V usage is TRBV18 and J usage is TRBJ2-1; 11 bases are shared with TRBD2. The CDR3 is 19 residues long. The V and J ends lost 2 bases and 5 bases, in that order; junction bases with no gene match: 14. Germline V gene lookup returns CDR1 KGHSH and CDR2 LQKENI. The CDR3, as DNA: TGTGCCAGCTCACCAGCTAGCGGGAGGTTCCCTCCGCAGGACAATGAGCAGTTCTTC. It translates to CASSPASGRFPPQDNEQFF.

This clonotype occurred many times. V gene TRBV28 combines with J gene TRBJ1-1; D is perhaps TRBD1 (5 bases). With 2 bases removed from V and 4 bases from J, the gap between germline ends came to 14 bases. This CDR3 spans 15 amino acids. The germline CDR1 and CDR2 sequences are MDHEN and SYDVKM. Written as DNA, the CDR3 is TGTGCCAGCAGTTTACTCGGGGGGGGAGGCACTGAAGCTTTCTTT. This gives the protein CASSLLGGGGTEAFF. Complete variable domain (other parts from reference TRBV28 and TRBJ1-1): DVKVTQSSRYLVKRTGEKVFLECVQDMDHENMFWYRQDPGLGLRLIYFSYDVKMKEKGDIPEGYSVSREKKERFSLILESASTNQTSMYLCASSLLGGGGTEAFFGQGTRLTVV.

J is TRBJ1-3 and V is TRBV20-1, with D unresolved. The germline V gene encodes CDR1 DFQATT and CDR2 SNEGSKA (reference sequence). This CDR3 has 14 amino acids. V gave up 6 bases and J gave up 0 bases, with 12 bases separating them. In DNA, the CDR3 is TGCAGTGCACTAGATGGAGGCTCTGGAAACACCATATATTTT. It codes for CSALDGGSGNTIYF.

The rearrangement uses TRBV5-1 and TRBJ2-7; a weak D match, TRBD1 (6 bases). The germline V gene encodes CDR1 SGHRS and CDR2 YFSETQ. CDR3 length: 13 amino acids. Trimming took 4 bases from V and 5 from J, leaving 13 bases between them. CDR3 in DNA: TGCGCCAGCAGCACAACAGGGACCCACGAGCAGTACTTC. Its translation: CASSTTGTHEQYF.

Written as DNA, the CDR3 is TGCGCCAGCAGCCAGCCCAGGGTTGGCTATAATTCACCCCTCCACTTT. Amino acids: CASSQPRVGYNSPLHF. This sequence joins TRBV4-1 and TRBJ1-6; a weak D match, TRBD1 (5 bases). Germline CDR1 reads MGHRA; CDR2 reads YSYEKL. The V end was cut by 3 bases, the J end by 3 bases, with 12 bases between. The CDR3 has 16 residues.

This clonotype was detected a few times. The chain has TRBV6-5 and TRBJ2-3, with 11 nucleotides matching TRBD2. The ends lost 0 bases at V and 3 bases at J; junction bases unmatched: 5. This CDR3 is built from 17 residues. In germline, CDR1 is MNHEY, CDR2 SVGAGI. The CDR3 protein is CASSYSVAGGFTDTQYF. CDR3 bases: TGTGCCAGCAGTTACTCGGTAGCGGGAGGGTTTACAGATACGCAGTATTTT.

This clonotype was detected many times. This chain links TRBV6-1 with TRBJ2-3; TRBD2 matches 7 bases. The length of the CDR3 is 15 residues. Germline CDR1 MNHNS, CDR2 SASEGT. V dropped 6 bases and J dropped 6; count of bases not matched to a gene: 12. The CDR3: CASSSRAGSFDTQYF. As DNA, the CDR3 is TGTGCCAGCAGCAGTCGAGCGGGAAGTTTCGATACGCAGTATTTT.

DNA for the CDR3: TGCGCCAGCAGCCATCCAGGGGGTACTGAAGCTTTCTTT. Its protein is CASSHPGGTEAFF. V and J are TRBV5-1 and TRBJ1-1; 7 nucleotides match TRBD1. V shed 4 bases, J shed 5 bases, and the junction held 5 bases outside the gene matches. The CDR3 extends over 13 amino acids. In germline, CDR1 is SGHRS, CDR2 YFSETQ.

V usage is TRBV29-1 and J usage is TRBJ1-2; 7 nucleotides match TRBD1. CDR3 size: 16 residues. Germline-derived CDR1 and CDR2 are SQVTM and ANQGSEA. The J segment lost 3 bases and the V segment lost 1 base, leaving 11 bases of the junction unmatched. CDR3 protein: CSVEVRGAGGDYGYTF. As DNA, the CDR3 is TGCAGCGTTGAAGTAAGAGGGGCAGGGGGAGACTATGGCTACACCTTC.

The V gene is TRBV20-1, the J gene TRBJ1-4; 9 bases match TRBD1. This CDR3 comprises 15 residues. With 1 base clipped from V and 8 bases from J, the junction kept 8 bases outside the gene matches. In germline, CDR1 is DFQATT, CDR2 SNEGSKA (reference sequence). The CDR3 DNA reads TGCAGTGCTAGAGCTCCCGGGACAGGGAACGAAAAACTGTTTTTT. It codes for CSARAPGTGNEKLFF.

This clonotype appeared a few times. The V call is TRBV30, the J call TRBJ2-7; D is perhaps TRBD1 (6 bases). CDR1 is GTSNPN, CDR2 SVGIG, per germline (reference sequence). This CDR3 comprises 15 residues. V dropped 0 bases and J dropped 6 bases, with 18 bases sitting between them. CDR3 in DNA: TGTGCCTGGAGTGTAGGCTACAAACAGGGTTCCGAGCAGTACTTC. Its protein is CAWSVGYKQGSEQYF.